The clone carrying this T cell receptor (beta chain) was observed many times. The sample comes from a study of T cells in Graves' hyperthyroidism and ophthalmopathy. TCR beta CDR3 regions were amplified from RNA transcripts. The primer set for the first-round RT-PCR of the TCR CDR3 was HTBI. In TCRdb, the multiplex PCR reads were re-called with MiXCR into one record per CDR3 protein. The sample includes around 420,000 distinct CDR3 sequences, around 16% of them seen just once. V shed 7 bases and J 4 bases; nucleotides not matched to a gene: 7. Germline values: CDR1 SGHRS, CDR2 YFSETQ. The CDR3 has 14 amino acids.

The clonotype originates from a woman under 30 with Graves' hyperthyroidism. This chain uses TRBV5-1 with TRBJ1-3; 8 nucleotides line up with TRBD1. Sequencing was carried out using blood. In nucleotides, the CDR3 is TGCGCCAGCCGTCGGACAGGGCCAGGAAACACCATATATTTT. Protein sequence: CASRRTGPGNTIYF.